The 16 T cell receptor beta chains listed next were all sequenced from one sample in a study of shared clonotypes between healthy human individuals. Data came from immunoSEQ multiplex PCR; TCRdb stores just in-frame clones and leaves some out. The sample records 2,500,000 or so clones, over 85% being singletons. The specimen sequenced was naive CD4+ T cells from PBMCs. Subset here: CD45RA+ positively selected. These receptors all stem from a man aged 18 to 29 in good health. Some clones in this sample may be carry-over from other donors' samples.

The chain uses TRBV5-4 and TRBJ2-7; 9 bases are a match to TRBD2. The V and J ends lost 4 bases and 1 base, in that order; junction bases with no gene match: 6. This CDR3 has 15 residues. Germline V gives CDR1 SGHNT, CDR2 YYREEE (reference sequence). The CDR3 reads CASSDGTSWSYEQYF. As DNA, the CDR3 is TGTGCCAGCAGCGACGGGACTAGCTGGTCCTACGAGCAGTACTTC. Variable domain in full (rest from reference TRBV5-4 and TRBJ2-7): ETGVTQSPTHLIKTRGQQVTLRCSSQSGHNTVSWYQQALGQGPQFIFQYYREEENGRGNFPPRFSGLQFPNYSSELNVNALELDDSALYLCASSDGTSWSYEQYFGPGTRLTVT.

The V and J genes are TRBV27 and TRBJ1-2, with D unclear. The CDR3 runs to 13 residues. Trimming removed 2 bases at V and 3 bases at J, with 7 bases between. Per germline, CDR1 MNHEY and CDR2 SMNVEV (reference sequence). The CDR3 loop is CASSLGRYYGYTF. The DNA for the CDR3 is TGTGCCAGCAGTTTAGGCAGATACTATGGCTACACCTTC.

The chain employs TRBV19 and TRBJ2-5; 11 bases are shared with TRBD2. V dropped 3 bases and J dropped 1; count of bases not matched to a gene: 4. The V gene's germline CDR1 is LNHDA and CDR2 SQIVND (reference sequence). CDR3 length: 16 amino acids. In DNA form, the CDR3 reads TGTGCCAGTAGTATTCGACTAGCGGGGACCCAAGAGACCCAGTACTTC. Translation: CASSIRLAGTQETQYF.

This clone occurred once. In nucleotides, the CDR3 is TGCGCCAGCAGCTTGGCCCGACTAGCGGGCGACAATGAGCAGTTCTTC. This gives the protein CASSLARLAGDNEQFF. The V call is TRBV5-1, the J call TRBJ2-1; 10 bases are a match to TRBD2. V was clipped by 0 bases and J by 5 bases; unmatched bases: 5. Germline loops: CDR1 SGHRS, CDR2 YFSETQ. This CDR3 is 16 amino acids long.

This rearrangement joins TRBV30 to TRBJ2-3; D unresolved. The CDR3 consists of 13 residues. CDR1 GTSNPN and CDR2 SVGIG come from the germline V gene (reference sequence). V lost 0 bases, J lost 1 base, and 5 bases lay in between. CDR3 sequence (DNA): TGTGCCTGGAGTGTAGTGGGCACAGATACGCAGTATTTT. This encodes CAWSVVGTDTQYF.

The chain combines TRBV27 with TRBJ2-7, with 12 bases fitting TRBD1. Losses at the gene ends were 2 bases for V and 0 bases for J; bases not matched to a gene: 8. Germline V gives CDR1 MNHEY, CDR2 SMNVEV (reference sequence). The CDR3 consists of 18 residues. CDR3 sequence reads: CASSLLGTGGQSSYEQYF. CDR3 DNA sequence: TGTGCCAGCAGTTTACTCGGGACAGGGGGCCAGAGCTCCTACGAGCAGTACTTC.

About this clone: Additional DNA sequences in this sample encode the identical CDR3. This chain connects TRBV6-5 to TRBJ2-5; D perhaps matches TRBD1 (6 bases). With 2 bases removed from V and 3 bases from J, the gap between germline ends came to 7 bases. This CDR3 is 13 amino acids long. Per the germline V gene, CDR1 is MNHEY and CDR2 is SVGAGI. The CDR3 DNA follows: TGTGCCAGCAGTTACAGGACAGAAGAGACCCAGTACTTC. It yields the protein CASSYRTEETQYF.

The genes are TRBV7-2 and TRBJ2-1; 7 bases are shared with TRBD2. The V gene's germline CDR1 is SGHTA and CDR2 FQGNSA. V lost 0 bases to trimming and J lost 7 bases; unmatched junction nucleotides: 6. There are 15 residues in the CDR3. CDR3 nucleotides: TGTGCCAGCAGCTTAGCCGGCGGGAGCGAAAATGAGCAGTTCTTC. Protein sequence: CASSLAGGSENEQFF.

This chain joins TRBV5-4 and TRBJ2-1; the match to TRBD2 covers 7 bases. The length of the CDR3 is 14 residues. Germline lookup yields CDR1 SGHNT and CDR2 YYREEE (reference sequence). J was trimmed by 9 bases and V by 0 bases; bases with no gene match: 6. Here the CDR3 reads CASSLDSSGSEQFF. CDR3 bases: TGTGCCAGCAGCTTGGATTCTAGCGGTAGTGAGCAGTTCTTC.

The rearrangement links TRBV10-3 to TRBJ2-3; D gene uncertain. The CDR3 consists of 14 residues. V dropped 0 bases and J dropped 6 bases, with 10 bases sitting between them. Germline lookup yields CDR1 ENHRY and CDR2 SYGVKD. CDR3 nucleotide sequence: TGTGCCATCAGTGAGTCGGGCCCTGGGGATACGCAGTATTTT. Translated: CAISESGPGDTQYF.

The gene calls are TRBV9 and TRBJ1-5; no clear D gene. The V end was cut by 0 bases, the J end by 7 bases, with 8 bases between. This CDR3 spans 13 amino acids. The germline V gene encodes CDR1 SGDLS and CDR2 YYNGEE. CDR3 DNA: TGTGCCAGCAGCGTAGTCCCTGGGCAGCCCCAGCATTTT. Its protein is CASSVVPGQPQHF.

This sequence joins TRBV28 and TRBJ1-3, with no clear D. This CDR3 is 16 amino acids long. Germline CDR1 is MDHEN and CDR2 is SYDVKM. Between the trimmed V and J ends, which lost 2 bases and 4 bases, there was a span of 15 bases. CDR3 sequence reads: CASSLSRSYRGNTIYF. The CDR3, as DNA: TGTGCCAGCAGTTTAAGCAGGTCATATCGCGGAAACACCATATATTTT.

The chain joins TRBV27 to TRBJ1-1; 12 nucleotides line up with TRBD1. The CDR3 is 16 amino acids. Germline V gives CDR1 MNHEY, CDR2 SMNVEV (reference sequence). The J segment lost 4 bases and the V segment lost 6 bases, leaving 9 bases of the junction unmatched. CDR3 sequence reads: CASSRDRGRVSTEAFF. CDR3 coding DNA: TGTGCCAGCAGCCGGGACAGGGGGCGGGTTAGCACTGAAGCTTTCTTT.

The chain recombines TRBV11-2 with TRBJ2-1, with D uncertain. The CDR3 has 11 amino acids. The germline V gene encodes CDR1 SGHAT and CDR2 FQNNGV. Trimming took 5 bases from V and 12 from J, leaving 11 bases between them. The CDR3: CASSPTGLQFF. The CDR3 region has the DNA TGTGCCAGCAGCCCTACCGGTTTGCAGTTCTTC.

V usage is TRBV19 and J usage is TRBJ2-2, with 11 positions matching TRBD1. Germline-derived CDR1 and CDR2 are LNHDA and SQIVND (reference sequence). V shed 4 bases and J 8 bases; nucleotides not matched to a gene: 9. There are 16 residues in the CDR3. CDR3 residues: CASSRTGGENIGELFF. CDR3 bases: TGTGCCAGTAGTAGGACAGGGGGCGAAAATATTGGGGAGCTGTTTTTT.

This chain uses TRBV6-5 with TRBJ1-4, with D hard to call. This CDR3 spans 14 amino acids. CDR1 MNHEY and CDR2 SVGAGI come from the germline V gene. V was clipped by 4 bases and J by 5 bases, with 11 bases between them. The CDR3 sequence: CASSSASGNEKLFF. The CDR3 DNA reads as TGTGCCAGCAGTTCTGCGAGTGGGAATGAAAAACTGTTTTTT.